Listed below are T cell receptor beta chains from one sample, sequenced in a study of cytomegalovirus exposure and HLA in healthy donors. Produced via immunoSEQ multiplex PCR; TCRdb's table is partial and in-frame only. The sample has approximately 280,000 clones; about 90% are singletons. The sequencing sample was made of PBMCs. The receptors come from a woman between 18 and 29 years old in good health and CMV-seronegative. Both conserved end residues are trimmed from each CDR3. The order of the fields is clone size, V gene, J gene, CDR3 protein. Clone size is not always given. Where it is, it says once, few, many or a class for expanded clones.

.	TRBV7-9	TRBJ2-5	ASRGAGAGETQY
.	TRBV5-5	TRBJ2-7	ASSLFPHEQY
.	TRBV9	TRBJ2-5	ASSVDGRGQETQY
.	TRBV6-6	TRBJ1-2	ASSLTSGANYGYT
once	TRBV18	TRBJ2-7	ASSPQSIFYEQY
.	TRBV7-9	TRBJ2-3	ASSWEGGPGDTQY
.	TRBV14	TRBJ2-1	ASSYGQKNNEQF
.	TRBV2	TRBJ2-3	ASSVGRDGTDTQY
.	TRBV29-1	TRBJ1-2	SVDPPGQGGDYGYT
few	TRBV5-6	TRBJ1-4	ASSLAGQGNEKLF
.	TRBV4-1	TRBJ1-6	ASSPQGGQGKGNSPLH
.	TRBV2	TRBJ2-1	ASSEGFADEQF
.	TRBV9	TRBJ2-3	ASSVIGGDTQY
.	TRBV30	TRBJ1-5	AWSGGGTGNQPQH
.	TRBV30	TRBJ1-5	AWSVQGSQPQH
.	TRBV11-2	TRBJ1-6	ASRPPGHSPLH
.	TRBV5-6	TRBJ1-3	ASSLGLPGNTIY
once	TRBV14	TRBJ2-1	ASSHLRQSNEQF
.	TRBV2	TRBJ2-5	ASSASGQETQY
once	TRBV27	TRBJ1-1	ASSSGGARSTEAF
.	TRBV5-1	TRBJ2-3	ASSWTRGDTQY
.	TRBV11-3	.	ASSSRLGYEQY
.	TRBV11-3	TRBJ2-1	ASSLNRGNEQF
.	TRBV27	TRBJ1-5	ASSPGGEVQPQH
.	TRBV25-1	TRBJ1-1	ASSEYAGVSTEAF
few	TRBV10-3	TRBJ1-2	AISEAGLYGYT
.	TRBV9	TRBJ1-6	ASSAGAARNNSPLH
.	TRBV5-4	TRBJ2-7	ASSLWARGKLEQY
few	TRBV27	TRBJ1-6	ASRKTGNSPLH
.	TRBV5-1	TRBJ1-4	ASSLGQSLNEKLF
.	TRBV19	TRBJ1-4	ASSIRTGLGGTNEKLF
.	TRBV19	TRBJ2-7	ASSRSGPSYEQY
.	TRBV7-9	TRBJ1-1	ASSLTGTSDQAF
.	TRBV7-9	TRBJ1-1	ASSLAGGRLLNTEAF
few	TRBV7-9	TRBJ2-1	SSSLEILAGEDEQF
.	TRBV6-4	TRBJ2-3	ASSDSGSGGEYTQY
.	TRBV30	TRBJ1-5	AWRRKGGVGNQPQH
.	TRBV10-1	TRBJ2-1	ASSEGGAAYNEQF
.	TRBV5-1	TRBJ2-7	ASSMGQGDEQY
.	TRBV5-6	TRBJ1-5	ASSFGSSNQPQH
.	TRBV19	TRBJ1-4	ASSIGTGVEKLF
.	TRBV10-2	TRBJ2-3	ASSDFLAGESTDTQY
.	TRBV7-8	TRBJ2-1	ASSLRDSIYNEQF
.	TRBV11-2	TRBJ1-6	ASSPRYGGRGSPLH
.	TRBV5-6	TRBJ1-5	ARSVVPSGNQPQH
.	TRBV7-9	TRBJ1-2	ASSLHYGQGNYGYT
.	TRBV5-8	TRBJ1-6	ASSRQGTAPLH
.	TRBV27	TRBJ2-7	ASSSSYLYEQY
.	TRBV29-1	TRBJ1-6	SVEIMRAGAIAPTYNSPLH
once	TRBV6-6	TRBJ2-7	ASSDGFQGYEQY
.	TRBV19	TRBJ2-1	ASSIGSGGADEQF
.	TRBV27	TRBJ1-5	ASSLGGEANQPQH
.	TRBV10-3	TRBJ2-7	AISESFGSEQY
.	TRBV19	TRBJ2-7	ASSPAGQASYEQY
.	TRBV4-1	TRBJ1-2	ASSQDRGGWDNNYGYT
.	TRBV9	TRBJ2-3	ASSVDPGLAGGSTDTQY
.	TRBV19	TRBJ1-1	ASSIHGQSTEAF
.	TRBV9	TRBJ2-3	ASSERSSGGLTDTQY